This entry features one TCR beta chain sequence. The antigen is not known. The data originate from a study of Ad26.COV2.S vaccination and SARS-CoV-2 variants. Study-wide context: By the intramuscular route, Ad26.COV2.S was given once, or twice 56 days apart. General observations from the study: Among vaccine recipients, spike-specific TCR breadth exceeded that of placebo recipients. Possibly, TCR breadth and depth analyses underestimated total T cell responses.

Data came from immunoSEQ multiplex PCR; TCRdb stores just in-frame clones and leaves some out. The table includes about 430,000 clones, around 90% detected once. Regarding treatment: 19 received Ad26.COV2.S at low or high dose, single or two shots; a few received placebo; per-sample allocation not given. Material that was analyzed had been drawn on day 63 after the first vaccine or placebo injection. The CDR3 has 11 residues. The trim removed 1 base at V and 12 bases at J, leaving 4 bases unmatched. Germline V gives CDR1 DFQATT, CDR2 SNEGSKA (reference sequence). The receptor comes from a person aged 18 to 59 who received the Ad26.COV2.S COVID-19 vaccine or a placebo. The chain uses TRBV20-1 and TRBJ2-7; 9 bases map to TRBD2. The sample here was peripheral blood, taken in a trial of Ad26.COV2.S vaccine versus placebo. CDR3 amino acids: CSARALSGGYF. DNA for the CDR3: TGCAGTGCTAGAGCCCTTAGCGGGGGGTACTTC.